The next 15 T cell receptor beta chains were all read from a single sample in a study of CD4 T cells in relation to SARS-CoV-2 and coronaviruses. Sequencing used immunoSEQ multiplex PCR; TCRdb keeps in-frame clones, though not all of them. Found here are about 56,000 clones, around 92% of them singletons; the top ten hold under 0.4%. Sequenced: naive CD4+ T cells from PBMCs. Subset here: naive CD4+ T cells isolated by negative enrichment. The receptors here all came from an adult with COVID-19.

The chain uses TRBV7-8 and TRBJ1-3; a possible D gene is TRBD1 (5 bases). The V and J ends lost 5 bases and 1 base respectively, with 24 bases between them. The CDR3 is made up of 19 amino acids. Looked up from germline, CDR1 is SGHVS and CDR2 is FQNEAQ. This chain's CDR3 is CASSGRDPSAISSGNTIYF. In DNA form, the CDR3 reads TGTGCCAGCAGCGGCCGGGACCCGTCGGCAATTAGTTCTGGAAACACCATATATTTT.

V usage is TRBV19 and J usage is TRBJ1-6; D is perhaps TRBD1 (5 bases). Germline V gene lookup returns CDR1 LNHDA and CDR2 SQIVND (reference sequence). The CDR3 runs 15 residues. V was cut by 5 bases and J by 10 bases, with 18 bases left in between. CDR3 loop: CASSATGGLSSPLHF. DNA for the CDR3: TGTGCCAGTAGTGCCACCGGGGGACTCAGCTCACCCCTCCACTTT. Combining the CDR3 with reference TRBV19 and TRBJ1-6 gives the whole variable domain DGGITQSPKYLFRKEGQNVTLSCEQNLNHDAMYWYRQDPGQGLRLIYYSQIVNDFQKGDIAEGYSVSREKKESFPLTVTSAQKNPTAFYLCASSATGGLSSPLHFGNGTRLTVT.

The V call is TRBV7-8, the J call TRBJ1-2, with D possibly TRBD1 on 5 matching bases. Germline V gene lookup returns CDR1 SGHVS and CDR2 FQNEAQ. The CDR3 has 14 residues. Trimming shortened V by 0 bases and J by 6 bases, and 11 bases separated the two germline ends. The CDR3 here is CASSLAQGSDGYTF. In nucleotides, the CDR3 is TGTGCCAGCAGCTTAGCCCAGGGATCCGATGGCTACACCTTC.

Here the CDR3 reads CASSPPAYQPQHF. The CDR3 DNA is TGCGCCAGCAGCCCGCCTGCTTATCAGCCCCAGCATTTT. The chain combines TRBV4-1 with TRBJ1-5; D gene uncertain. The germline CDR1 and CDR2 sequences are MGHRA and YSYEKL. CDR3 length equals 13 residues. V was trimmed by 4 bases and J by 5 bases, leaving 9 bases between them.

The J gene is TRBJ2-1, the V gene TRBV28; 9 bases match TRBD2. V lost 3 bases to trimming and J lost 4 bases; unmatched junction nucleotides: 13. The CDR3 spans 18 residues. CDR1 and CDR2 from the germline V gene are MDHEN and SYDVKM. CDR3 sequence (DNA): TGTGCCAGCAGTTTTCCGAAGCCAGTAGCGGGAGTTTACAATGAGCAGTTCTTC. Amino acid sequence: CASSFPKPVAGVYNEQFF.

This rearrangement joins TRBV28 to TRBJ1-1; no clear D. The CDR3 has 15 amino acids. CDR1 MDHEN and CDR2 SYDVKM come from the germline V gene. Trimming removed 2 bases at V and 4 bases at J, with 14 bases between. The CDR3 DNA sequence: TGTGCCAGCAGTTTACTCGGTCGCCCGGGCACTGAAGCTTTCTTT. Protein sequence: CASSLLGRPGTEAFF.

This chain joins TRBV3-1 (or the pseudogene TRBV3-2) and TRBJ2-3, with 11 bases matching TRBD1. The CDR3 runs 15 residues. V shed 4 bases and J 5 bases; nucleotides not matched to a gene: 5. Germline values: CDR1 LGHDT, CDR2 YNNKEL (reference sequence). In DNA, the CDR3 is TGTGCCAGCAGCCTGGGACAGGGGGATGGAGATACGCAGTATTTT. This sequence encodes CASSLGQGDGDTQYF.

The V call is TRBV7-6, the J call TRBJ2-7; TRBD2 aligns across 13 bases. Losses at the gene ends were 5 bases for V and 0 bases for J; bases not matched to a gene: 10. The CDR3 covers 18 residues. The germline CDR1 and CDR2 sequences are SGHVS and FNYEAQ. The CDR3 here is CASSPTLTSGRSSYEQYF. In DNA, the CDR3 is TGTGCCAGCAGCCCGACCCTGACTAGCGGGAGGAGCTCCTACGAGCAGTACTTC.

The V gene is TRBV7-8, the J gene TRBJ2-7; TRBD1 matches 8 bases. The germline gives CDR1 SGHVS, CDR2 FQNEAQ. The J segment lost 3 bases and the V segment lost 5 bases, leaving 6 bases of the junction unmatched. The CDR3 totals 14 residues. The CDR3 DNA sequence: TGTGCCAGCAGCCTCCGGGACAGGTTCTACGAGCAGTACTTC. It is translated as CASSLRDRFYEQYF.

The count of this clone is one. This sequence joins TRBV27 and TRBJ2-3; 7 bases map to TRBD2. Trimming at V came to 0 bases and at J to 2 bases, leaving 11 bases not matched to a gene. Germline values: CDR1 MNHEY, CDR2 SMNVEV (reference sequence). CDR3 length: 18 amino acids. The CDR3 reads CASSLSSMDGRNTDTQYF. CDR3 nucleotides: TGTGCCAGCAGTTTATCGAGCATGGACGGGAGGAACACAGATACGCAGTATTTT.

V usage is TRBV28 and J usage is TRBJ2-7; 7 bases line up with TRBD1. The V segment lost 6 bases and the J segment 2 bases; nucleotides outside the gene matches: 10. CDR1 is MDHEN, CDR2 SYDVKM, per germline. The CDR3 runs to 15 residues. This CDR3 is CASSRSRGRTYEQYF. Here the CDR3 DNA reads TGTGCCAGCAGCCGTAGTAGGGGGCGCACCTACGAGCAGTACTTC.

The chain uses TRBV18 and TRBJ2-6; no clear D gene. CDR3 length: 15 residues. Germline CDR1 and CDR2: KGHSH and LQKENI. Trimming took 4 bases from V and 0 from J, leaving 7 bases between them. The CDR3 sequence is CASSLQYSGANVLTF. CDR3 nucleotide sequence: TGTGCCAGCTCACTCCAATACTCTGGGGCCAACGTCCTGACTTTC.

The chain couples TRBV10-2 to TRBJ2-1, with TRBD2 identical over 7 bases. There are 15 residues in the CDR3. The germline CDR1 and CDR2 sequences are WSHSY and SAAADI. The junction had 7 bases not matched to a gene; V was cut back by 4 bases and J by 4 bases. In DNA, the CDR3 is TGCGCCAGCAGTGTGCCGGGACTAATGTACAATGAGCAGTTCTTC. This codes for CASSVPGLMYNEQFF.

The chain couples TRBV5-1 to TRBJ2-2; D is ambiguous. Germline-derived CDR1 and CDR2 are SGHRS and YFSETQ. Trimming removed 0 bases from V and 7 bases from J, with 10 bases in between. The CDR3 sequence is 14 residues long. In DNA form, the CDR3 reads TGCGCCAGCAGCTTGGAAATTCCTAGCGGGGAGCTGTTTTTT. Amino acid sequence: CASSLEIPSGELFF.

The chain uses TRBV27 and TRBJ2-2; TRBD1 is a possible D gene (6 bases). Trimming took off 7 bases at V and 2 bases at J, with 14 bases between the two ends. In germline, CDR1 is MNHEY, CDR2 SMNVEV (reference sequence). The CDR3 loop spans 15 amino acids. The CDR3 coding sequence is TGTGCCAGCACTCCCGGGACACACAACACCGGGGAGCTGTTTTTT. The encoded protein is CASTPGTHNTGELFF.